This T cell receptor beta chain comes out of a study of CDR3 diversity in severe acne. In germline, CDR1 is SQVTM, CDR2 ANQGSEA. The CDR3 runs to 12 residues. V was cut by 2 bases and J by 4 bases, with 8 bases left in between. A word on this clonotype: Being one base from a much bigger clone, this may be a read error.

TCRdb redid the calling of the PCR reads with MiXCR, one entry per CDR3 protein. Of tens of thousands of distinct CDR3 sequences detected, 45% to 65% appear once; the ten largest clones hold about 13%. Sequenced input: blood. The receptor was isolated from a male donor in good health, without acne. The chain has TRBV29-1 and TRBJ1-1; no clear D gene. CDR3 protein: CSVETVSTEAFF. CDR3 nucleotides: TGCAGCGTTGAAACAGTGAGCACTGAAGCTTTCTTT.